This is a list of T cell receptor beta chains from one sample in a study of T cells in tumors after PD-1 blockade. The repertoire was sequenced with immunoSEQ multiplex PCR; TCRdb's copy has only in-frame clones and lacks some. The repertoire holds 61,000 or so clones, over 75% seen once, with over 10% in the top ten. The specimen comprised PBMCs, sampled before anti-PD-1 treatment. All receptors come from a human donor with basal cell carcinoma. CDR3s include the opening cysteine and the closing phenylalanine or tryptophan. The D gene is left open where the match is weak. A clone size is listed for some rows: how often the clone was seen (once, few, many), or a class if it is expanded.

CDR3aa: CASSFGAGDGYTF
CDR3nt: TGCGCCAGCAGCTTCGGGGCAGGGGATGGCTACACCTTC
v_gene: TRBV5-1
d_gene: NA
j_gene: TRBJ1-2
abundance: few
len: 13

CDR3aa: CASSGAKTYSGANVLTF
CDR3nt: TGTGCCAGCAGTGGGGCGAAGACGTACTCTGGGGCCAACGTCCTGACTTTC
v_gene: TRBV6-4
d_gene: NA
j_gene: TRBJ2-6
abundance: once
len: 17

CDR3aa: CASSQDRSLAGATDTQYF
CDR3nt: TGCGCCAGCAGCCAAGACAGGTCCTTAGCGGGGGCCACAGATACGCAGTATTTT
v_gene: TRBV4-1
d_gene: TRBD2
j_gene: TRBJ2-3
abundance: NA
len: 18

CDR3aa: CASSQVPGGLYEQYF
CDR3nt: TGCGCCAGCAGCCAAGTTCCCGGGGGGCTCTACGAGCAGTACTTC
v_gene: TRBV4-1
d_gene: NA
j_gene: TRBJ2-7
abundance: NA
len: 15

CDR3aa: CASSWQGDTDTQYF
CDR3nt: TGCGCCAGCAGCTGGCAGGGTGACACAGATACGCAGTATTTT
v_gene: TRBV5-1
d_gene: NA
j_gene: TRBJ2-3
abundance: NA
len: 14

CDR3aa: CASSPGQGALGTEAFF
CDR3nt: TGTGCCAGCAGCCCCGGACAGGGGGCGCTTGGGACTGAAGCTTTCTTT
v_gene: TRBV9
d_gene: TRBD1
j_gene: TRBJ1-1
abundance: NA
len: 16

CDR3aa: CASSPPLMEKTQYF
CDR3nt: TGTGCCAGCAGCCCCCCTCTTATGGAAAAGACCCAGTACTTC
v_gene: TRBV7-9
d_gene: NA
j_gene: TRBJ2-5
abundance: NA
len: 14

CDR3aa: CASNHPAGASYEQYF
CDR3nt: TGTGCCAGCAACCACCCAGCGGGGGCCTCCTACGAGCAGTACTTC
v_gene: TRBV7-2
d_gene: TRBD2
j_gene: TRBJ2-7
abundance: NA
len: 15

CDR3aa: CATSTGGLETQYF
CDR3nt: TGTGCCACCAGTACAGGGGGCTTAGAGACCCAGTACTTC
v_gene: TRBV19
d_gene: TRBD1
j_gene: TRBJ2-5
abundance: NA
len: 13

CDR3aa: CASSARQGATNTEAFF
CDR3nt: TGTGCCAGCAGCGCCCGACAGGGGGCGACGAACACTGAAGCTTTCTTT
v_gene: TRBV9
d_gene: TRBD1
j_gene: TRBJ1-1
abundance: NA
len: 16

CDR3aa: CASSRAGVTDTQYF
CDR3nt: TGTGCCAGCAGTCGTGCAGGGGTCACAGATACGCAGTATTTT
v_gene: TRBV7-6
d_gene: NA
j_gene: TRBJ2-3
abundance: medium-sized
len: 14

CDR3aa: CSGTVGNTIYF
CDR3nt: TGCAGTGGGACAGTTGGAAACACCATATATTTT
v_gene: TRBV20-1
d_gene: NA
j_gene: TRBJ1-3
abundance: few
len: 11

CDR3aa: CASSFLERGSLRNYGYTF
CDR3nt: TGTGCCAGCAGTTTTCTTGAACGGGGGAGCCTTAGGAACTATGGCTACACCTTC
v_gene: TRBV28
d_gene: NA
j_gene: TRBJ1-2
abundance: NA
len: 18

CDR3aa: CASSEFLAAISGNTIYF
CDR3nt: TGTGCCAGCAGCGAATTTTTGGCCGCGATCTCTGGAAACACCATATATTTT
v_gene: TRBV7-2
d_gene: NA
j_gene: TRBJ1-3
abundance: NA
len: 17

CDR3aa: CASSQKDVGDTEAFF
CDR3nt: TGTGCCAGCAGCCAAAAGGACGTGGGGGACACTGAAGCTTTCTTT
v_gene: TRBV4-2
d_gene: NA
j_gene: TRBJ1-1
abundance: NA
len: 15

CDR3aa: CASSYITGQPQHF
CDR3nt: TGTGCCAGCAGCTATATAACAGGGCAGCCCCAGCATTTT
v_gene: TRBV5-5
d_gene: NA
j_gene: TRBJ1-5
abundance: NA
len: 13

CDR3aa: CASSPGPYNEQFF
CDR3nt: TGTGCCAGCAGCCCGGGACCCTACAATGAGCAGTTCTTC
v_gene: TRBV5-5
d_gene: NA
j_gene: TRBJ2-1
abundance: NA
len: 13

CDR3aa: CASSLIWYEQYF
CDR3nt: TGTGCCAGCAGCTTAATTTGGTACGAGCAGTACTTC
v_gene: TRBV7-9
d_gene: NA
j_gene: TRBJ2-7
abundance: NA
len: 12

CDR3aa: CASSLEGEAFF
CDR3nt: TGTGCCAGCAGCTTGGAGGGGGAAGCTTTCTTT
v_gene: TRBV5-6
d_gene: NA
j_gene: TRBJ1-1
abundance: NA
len: 11

CDR3aa: CASSLRAGKYNEQFF
CDR3nt: TGCGCCAGCAGCTTGAGGGCAGGGAAATACAATGAGCAGTTCTTC
v_gene: TRBV5-1
d_gene: NA
j_gene: TRBJ2-1
abundance: few
len: 15

CDR3aa: CASSLSFGNQPQHF
CDR3nt: TGTGCCAGCAGTTTATCGTTTGGCAATCAGCCCCAGCATTTT
v_gene: TRBV27
d_gene: NA
j_gene: TRBJ1-5
abundance: NA
len: 14

CDR3aa: CATSRGLGGVQETQYF
CDR3nt: TGTGCCACCAGCAGAGGGCTAGGAGGGGTCCAAGAGACCCAGTACTTC
v_gene: TRBV15
d_gene: NA
j_gene: TRBJ2-5
abundance: NA
len: 16

CDR3aa: CASSVAGGLKETQYF
CDR3nt: TGTGCCAGCAGCGTAGCCGGGGGCCTGAAAGAGACCCAGTACTTC
v_gene: TRBV9
d_gene: NA
j_gene: TRBJ2-5
abundance: NA
len: 15

CDR3aa: CASSLPGGTQYF
CDR3nt: TGTGCCAGCAGCCTTCCGGGGGGTACGCAGTATTTT
v_gene: TRBV14
d_gene: TRBD2
j_gene: TRBJ2-3
abundance: once
len: 12

CDR3aa: CASSLGIGGYEQYF
CDR3nt: TGTGCCAGCAGCTTAGGAATAGGGGGATACGAGCAGTACTTC
v_gene: TRBV7-9
d_gene: NA
j_gene: TRBJ2-7
abundance: NA
len: 14

CDR3aa: CASSYLTGQHSPLHF
CDR3nt: TGTGCCAGCAGTTACCTAACGGGACAGCATTCACCCCTCCACTTT
v_gene: TRBV6-5
d_gene: TRBD1
j_gene: TRBJ1-6
abundance: NA
len: 15

CDR3aa: CASSLLQGHNTEAFF
CDR3nt: TGCGCCAGCAGCCTGTTGCAGGGCCATAACACTGAAGCTTTCTTT
v_gene: TRBV5-1
d_gene: NA
j_gene: TRBJ1-1
abundance: NA
len: 15

CDR3aa: CASSLAGGNNQPQHF
CDR3nt: TGTGCCAGCAGCTTGGCTGGGGGCAACAATCAGCCCCAGCATTTT
v_gene: TRBV5-6
d_gene: NA
j_gene: TRBJ1-5
abundance: NA
len: 15

CDR3aa: CASSYLDGSSGNTIYF
CDR3nt: TGTGCCAGCAGTTACTTGGACGGAAGCTCTGGAAACACCATATATTTT
v_gene: TRBV6-6
d_gene: NA
j_gene: TRBJ1-3
abundance: NA
len: 16

CDR3aa: CAWIHDARGTEAFF
CDR3nt: TGTGCCTGGATTCACGACGCAAGGGGCACTGAAGCTTTCTTT
v_gene: TRBV30
d_gene: NA
j_gene: TRBJ1-1
abundance: NA
len: 14

CDR3aa: CATSRARNPGGEQFF
CDR3nt: TGTGCCACCAGCAGAGCCCGAAACCCAGGGGGGGAGCAGTTCTTC
v_gene: TRBV15
d_gene: NA
j_gene: TRBJ2-1
abundance: NA
len: 15

CDR3aa: CASISKGGEGTEAFF
CDR3nt: TGTGCCAGCATCTCGAAGGGAGGGGAAGGCACTGAAGCTTTCTTT
v_gene: TRBV3-1/TRBV3-2
d_gene: NA
j_gene: TRBJ1-1
abundance: NA
len: 15